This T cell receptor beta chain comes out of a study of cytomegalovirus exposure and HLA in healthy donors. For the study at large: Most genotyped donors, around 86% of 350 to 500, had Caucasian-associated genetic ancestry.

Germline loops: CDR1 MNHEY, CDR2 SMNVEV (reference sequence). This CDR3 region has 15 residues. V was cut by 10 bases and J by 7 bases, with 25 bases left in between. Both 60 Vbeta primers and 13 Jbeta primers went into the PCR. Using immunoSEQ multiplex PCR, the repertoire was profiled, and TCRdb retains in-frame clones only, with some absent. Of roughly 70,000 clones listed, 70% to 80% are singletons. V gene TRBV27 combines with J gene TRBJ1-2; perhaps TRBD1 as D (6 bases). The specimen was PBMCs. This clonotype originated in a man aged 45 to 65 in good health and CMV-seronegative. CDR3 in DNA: TGTGCCACATTCCGTGGCCCGGAAGGGGGACGTGGCTACACCTTC. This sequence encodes CATFRGPEGGRGYTF.